This entry lists 15 T cell receptor beta chains sequenced from one sample in a study of cytomegalovirus exposure and HLA in healthy donors. PCR involved 60 Vbeta and 13 Jbeta primers. TCRdb's table, derived via immunoSEQ multiplex PCR, lists solely in-frame clones and lacks some. The sample gives around 150,000 clones, roughly 79% of which show up once; more than 12% is in the top ten. Sequenced input: PBMCs. The receptors come from a man aged 50 or older in good health and CMV-seropositive.

The CDR3 loop is CATSRERGSSYEQYF. The CDR3 nucleotides read TGTGCCACCAGCAGAGAAAGGGGGAGCTCCTACGAGCAGTACTTC. This chain uses TRBV15 with TRBJ2-5; the D gene is possibly TRBD1 (6 bases). TRBJ2-7 explains the end of the DNA better; the J call may be wrong. The CDR3 runs 15 residues. Germline V CDR1 and CDR2: LNHNV, YYDKDF (reference sequence).

The rearrangement links TRBV2 to TRBJ1-2; D call uncertain. Trimming removed 7 bases from V and 0 bases from J, with 6 bases in between. This CDR3 is 12 amino acids long. Germline lookup yields CDR1 SNHLY and CDR2 FYNNEI. In DNA form, the CDR3 reads TGTGCCAGCATGGAGACTAACTATGGCTACACCTTC. This codes for CASMETNYGYTF.

In this sample, this clone turned up once. An end of the junction does not agree with germline; a read error may underlie this. V and J are TRBV5-1 and TRBJ2-1, with D perhaps TRBD2 (6 bases). The CDR3 length is 16 residues. Germline lookup yields CDR1 SGHRS and CDR2 YFSETQ. CDR3 sequence: CASRLAAGSSYNEQFF. The DNA for the CDR3 is TGCGCCAGCAGATTGGCGGCGGGAAGCTCCTACAATGAGCAGTTCTTC.

This chain joins TRBV19 and TRBJ2-7, with 8 bases aligning to TRBD1. J gave up 6 bases and V 9 bases, and 10 bases lay outside the gene matches. The CDR3 is 13 residues long. Germline V lookup: CDR1 LNHDA, CDR2 SQIVND (reference sequence). The CDR3 nucleotides read TGTGCCAGGGGACAGGCCCACGAGGGCGAGCAGTACGTC. Amino acid sequence: CARGQAHEGEQYV.

V and J are TRBV7-2 and TRBJ2-1; weak D call: TRBD1 (6 bases). Germline loops: CDR1 SGHTA, CDR2 FQGNSA. CDR3 size: 18 residues. Trimming left V 5 bases short and J 0 bases short, with 20 bases between. The chain's CDR3 is CASSPTLGQPSSYNEQFF. CDR3 nucleotide sequence: TGTGCCAGCAGCCCTACTCTTGGACAGCCGAGCTCCTACAATGAGCAGTTCTTC.

The chain uses TRBV5-1 and TRBJ1-1, with TRBD1 as a possible D gene (5 bases). V lost 4 bases and J lost 12, with 13 bases in between. This CDR3 is built from 11 residues. Per germline, CDR1 SGHRS and CDR2 YFSETQ. The CDR3: CASSRGETPFF. The DNA for the CDR3 is TGCGCCAGCAGCCGGGGGGAGACTCCTTTCTTT.

J is TRBJ1-2 and V is TRBV7-3; D is unclear. The germline V and J ends were trimmed by 5 bases and 2 bases, with 12 bases remaining between them. Germline CDR1 reads SGHTA; CDR2 reads FQGTGA. The CDR3 has 14 amino acids. The CDR3 loop is CASSPGEGNYGYTF. The CDR3 DNA sequence: TGTGCCAGCAGCCCCGGGGAAGGGAACTATGGCTACACCTTC.

CDR3 protein: CASSHDRANYGYTF. The DNA of the CDR3 is TGCGCCAGCAGCCACGACAGAGCCAACTATGGCTACACCTTC. V gene TRBV4-3 combines with J gene TRBJ1-2; D perhaps matches TRBD1 (5 bases). V lost 3 bases and J lost 2, with 10 bases in between. The CDR3 has 14 amino acids. The germline V gene encodes CDR1 LGHNA and CDR2 YSLEER.

The chain uses TRBV6-6 and TRBJ1-2; unclear D gene. This CDR3 contains 14 residues. Per the germline V gene, CDR1 is MNHNY and CDR2 is SVGAGI (reference sequence). V lost 10 bases and J 4 bases, leaving 19 bases between the germline ends. For the CDR3, the DNA is TGTGCCACAAGCGAGACCGCCGCCACCTATGGCTACACCTTC. Its translation is CATSETAATYGYTF.

This clone was seen just once. One junction end disagrees with the germline gene, perhaps due to a read error. The chain recombines TRBV7-9 with TRBJ1-2, with TRBD1 matching 9 bases. CDR3 length: 16 amino acids. The V gene's germline CDR1 is SEHNR and CDR2 FQNEAQ (reference sequence). The CDR3 DNA reads TGTTCCAGCAGCTCCATGGGACAGGGCGGAAACTATGGCTACACCTTC. Amino acids: CSSSSMGQGGNYGYTF.

The chain recombines TRBV5-8 with TRBJ2-7; unclear D gene. V lost 0 bases to trimming and J lost 0 bases, with 7 bases between them. The germline CDR1 and CDR2 sequences are SGHTS and YDEGEE. The CDR3 consists of 14 residues. The CDR3 region has the DNA TGTGCCAGCAGCTTGGGCGGATCCTCCTACGAGCAGTACTTC. This translates into CASSLGGSSYEQYF.

This clone was seen once. The rearrangement joins TRBV28 to TRBJ1-1; D possibly corresponds to TRBD1 (5 bases). The V gene's germline CDR1 is MDHEN and CDR2 SYDVKM. The CDR3 has 13 amino acids. V was shortened by 6 bases and J by 11 bases, with 19 bases between the two germline ends. The CDR3 DNA follows: TGTGCCAGCAGCCCTGGGGGGACGCTGGAGGCTTTCTTT. Encoded protein: CASSPGGTLEAFF.

This clone was counted between two and nine times. V usage is TRBV29-1 and J usage is TRBJ2-7, with 9 bases identical to TRBD1. The CDR3 runs to 14 residues. With 5 bases clipped from V and 2 bases from J, the junction kept 7 bases outside the gene matches. Germline CDR1 is SQVTM and CDR2 is ANQGSEA. This CDR3 reads CSVTTGGRTYEQYF. The CDR3 region has the DNA TGCAGCGTTACTACAGGGGGCCGAACCTACGAGCAGTACTTC.

The rearrangement uses TRBV4-3 and TRBJ2-5; 8 nucleotides align to TRBD1. The V segment lost 4 bases and the J segment 0 bases; nucleotides outside the gene matches: 13. The CDR3 is 18 residues long. Germline-derived CDR1 and CDR2 are LGHNA and YSLEER. CDR3 residues: CASSRLGTGPRYQETQYF. The DNA for the CDR3 is TGCGCCAGCAGCCGCCTAGGGACAGGCCCTCGGTACCAAGAGACCCAGTACTTC.

The gene calls are TRBV10-3 and TRBJ2-7; 9 positions agree with TRBD1. The trim removed 2 bases at V and 0 bases at J, leaving 2 bases unmatched. Germline V lookup: CDR1 ENHRY, CDR2 SYGVKD. The CDR3 is 15 amino acids. The CDR3 sequence is CAISERTGDSYEQYF. CDR3 DNA: TGTGCCATCAGTGAGCGGACAGGGGACTCCTACGAGCAGTACTTC.